This entry lists 13 T cell receptor beta chains sequenced from one sample in a study of T cell responses to AZD1222 COVID-19 vaccine listed by TCRdb under 2021. The sample's time point, from its label and the paper: baseline before first vaccination. Library prep was done by the immunoSEQ multiplex PCR assay. The clones in this table, taken by TCRdb from immuneACCESS, are in-frame only. Not every clone is retained; where verified, under half of the shortfall comes from an unresolved V gene, and the cause of the rest is unknown. The sample contains some 120,000 clones, about 91% of them found a single time. Approximately 5% of the sample belongs to the ten largest clones. This material consisted of peripheral blood, taken on day 0 of AZD1222 vaccination. These TCRs come from an adult in good health.

The rearrangement joins TRBV9 to TRBJ2-2; the match to TRBD2 covers 10 bases. The junction had 12 bases not matched to a gene; V was cut back by 0 bases and J by 7 bases. CDR1 and CDR2 (germline): SGDLS, YYNGEE. CDR3 size: 18 residues. The CDR3 DNA follows: TGTGCCAGCAGCGTAGCCCTGTTGGCTAGCGGGGGCAGCGGGGAGCTGTTTTTT. This encodes CASSVALLASGGSGELFF.

The V and J genes are TRBV19 and TRBJ2-1, with 7 nucleotides matching TRBD1. Germline CDR1 reads LNHDA; CDR2 reads SQIVND (reference sequence). Trimming took 9 bases from V and 2 from J; bases not matched to a gene: 10. There are 15 residues in the CDR3. CDR3 region: CASTSTGSAYNEQFF. CDR3 in DNA: TGTGCCAGCACATCGACAGGGTCGGCCTACAATGAGCAGTTCTTC.

This chain connects TRBV4-2 to TRBJ1-2, with 8 bases aligning to TRBD1. V gave up 0 bases and J gave up 6 bases; unmatched junction bases: 9. CDR3 length: 16 amino acids. Germline V gene data show CDR1 as LGHNA and CDR2 as YNFKEQ. The CDR3: CASSQDRTGRLDGYTF. In nucleotides, the CDR3 is TGTGCCAGCAGCCAAGACCGGACAGGGAGGCTGGATGGCTACACCTTC.

The rearrangement uses TRBV6-5 and TRBJ1-4, with a possible D match to TRBD1 (5 bases). The CDR3 has 14 residues. Germline-derived CDR1 and CDR2 are MNHEY and SVGAGI. Trimming took off 6 bases at V and 5 bases at J, with 13 bases between the two ends. CDR3 coding DNA: TGTGCCAGCAGGGGGGACCTAAGGAATGAAAAACTGTTTTTT. It encodes CASRGDLRNEKLFF.

The chain carries TRBV6-5 and TRBJ1-6, with a possible D match to TRBD1 (5 bases). The CDR3 totals 14 residues. The germline V and J ends were trimmed by 7 bases and 9 bases, with 16 bases remaining between them. Germline-derived CDR1 and CDR2 are MNHEY and SVGAGI. Here the CDR3 DNA reads TGTGCCAGCACCTCCCAGGGTCCGTTTTCACCCCTCCACTTT. Translation: CASTSQGPFSPLHF.

J is TRBJ1-5 and V is TRBV18; a possible D gene is TRBD1 (6 bases). Germline V gives CDR1 KGHSH, CDR2 LQKENI. CDR3 length: 15 amino acids. Between the trimmed V and J ends, which lost 2 bases and 1 base, there was a span of 9 bases. The CDR3 DNA is TGTGCCAGCTCACCAGAGGGGGGAAGCAATCAGCCCCAGCATTTT. Residues: CASSPEGGSNQPQHF.

The rearrangement uses TRBV10-3 and TRBJ1-1; D gene ambiguous. CDR3 length: 15 amino acids. From germline, CDR1 is ENHRY and CDR2 SYGVKD. V dropped 3 bases and J dropped 0 bases, with 11 bases sitting between them. CDR3 in amino acids: CAISDHWTVNTEAFF. CDR3 nucleotide sequence: TGTGCCATCAGTGACCATTGGACCGTGAACACTGAAGCTTTCTTT.

This rearrangement joins TRBV19 to TRBJ1-1, with TRBD1 matching over 10 bases. This CDR3 has 16 residues. In germline, CDR1 is LNHDA, CDR2 SQIVND (reference sequence). V shed 5 bases, J shed 4 bases, and the junction held 10 bases outside the gene matches. The CDR3 spells CASSAAGTGVSTEAFF. CDR3 sequence (DNA): TGTGCCAGTAGTGCCGCCGGGACAGGGGTATCCACTGAAGCTTTCTTT.

This chain links TRBV6-2 or TRBV6-3 with TRBJ1-4; TRBD1 might be the D (5 bases). Trimming shortened V by 4 bases and J by 0 bases, and 9 bases separated the two germline ends. In germline, CDR1 is MNHEY, CDR2 SVGEGT. The CDR3 runs 15 residues. CDR3 loop: CASSSGGATNEKLFF. The CDR3 region has the DNA TGTGCCAGCAGTTCAGGAGGGGCAACTAATGAAAAACTGTTTTTT.

The chain employs TRBV19 and TRBJ1-2; 11 positions match TRBD1. With V trimmed by 6 bases and J by 5 bases, 5 bases remained unmatched. Germline lookup yields CDR1 LNHDA and CDR2 SQIVND (reference sequence). There are 14 residues in the CDR3. CDR3 bases: TGTGCCAGTAGCTCGGGACAGGGGGTTTATGGCTACACCTTC. Translation: CASSSGQGVYGYTF.

This chain connects TRBV10-1 to TRBJ2-2; the D is unclear. This CDR3 is built from 13 residues. V was cut by 8 bases and J by 5 bases, with 12 bases left in between. Germline V lookup: CDR1 WNHNN, CDR2 SYGVQD (reference sequence). The CDR3 reads CASSPLVTGELFF. The CDR3 DNA sequence: TGCGCCAGCTCCCCGCTGGTGACCGGGGAGCTGTTTTTT.

The gene calls are TRBV2 and TRBJ1-1; D is uncertain. The CDR3 is made up of 13 amino acids. The germline V gene encodes CDR1 SNHLY and CDR2 FYNNEI. Trimming left V 6 bases short and J 6 bases short, with 14 bases between. CDR3 loop: CASRDTVAPEAFF. The CDR3 coding sequence is TGTGCCAGCAGGGATACAGTTGCCCCTGAAGCTTTCTTT. Together with reference TRBV2 and TRBJ1-1, the CDR3 gives the full variable domain: EPEVTQTPSHQVTQMGQEVILRCVPISNHLYFYWYRQILGQKVEFLVSFYNNEISEKSEIFDDQFSVERPDGSNFTLKIRSTKLEDSAMYFCASRDTVAPEAFFGQGTRLTVV.

The CDR3 spells CASSLLTGARDTQYF. CDR3 in DNA: TGTGCCAGCAGCTTACTGACAGGGGCCAGGGATACGCAGTATTTT. The J gene is TRBJ2-3, the V gene TRBV7-9; 8 nucleotides line up with TRBD1. Looked up from germline, CDR1 is SEHNR and CDR2 is FQNEAQ (reference sequence). Trimming removed 2 bases from V and 6 bases from J; junction bases left unmatched: 7. CDR3 length: 15 amino acids.